The 27 T cell receptor beta chains in this list originate from one sample, sequenced in a study of T-cell reconstitution after alpha-beta-depleted transplantation in children. Construction of the TCRbeta library involved unique molecular identifiers. TCRdb fed the PCR reads into MiXCR, producing one record per CDR3 protein. Of about 980,000 distinct CDR3 sequences in the sample, around 30% were seen once. The sequencing here drew on PBMCs, mostly from graft donor cells, taken 360 days after TCRalphabeta/CD19-depleted stem cell transplant. These TCRs come from a boy less than two years old who had a stem cell transplant for SCID, so the T cells may come from the graft donor.

This clonotype was found a few times. V and J are TRBV11-2 and TRBJ1-1; 10 bases map to TRBD1. Germline CDR1 SGHAT, CDR2 FQNNGV. V lost 6 bases and J lost 3; bases outside the gene matches: 10. The CDR3 loop spans 16 amino acids. CDR3 region: CASSPRDRGWDTEAFF. CDR3 in DNA: TGTGCCAGCAGTCCCCGGGACAGGGGATGGGACACTGAAGCTTTCTTT.

There are a few counts of this clonotype. The rearrangement uses TRBV9 and TRBJ2-3; the match to TRBD2 covers 7 bases. The CDR3 spans 17 residues. The V gene's germline CDR1 is SGDLS and CDR2 YYNGEE. V gave up 0 bases and J gave up 2 bases; unmatched junction bases: 9. CDR3 amino acids: CASSVVGLGGPTDTQYF. CDR3 DNA sequence: TGTGCCAGCAGCGTAGTAGGACTAGGAGGGCCCACAGATACGCAGTATTTT.

This clonotype was observed a handful of times. The chain combines TRBV20-1 with TRBJ2-3; tentative D call: TRBD2 (5 bases). Looked up from germline, CDR1 is DFQATT and CDR2 is SNEGSKA (reference sequence). Trimming took off 5 bases at V and 4 bases at J, with 16 bases between the two ends. The length of the CDR3 is 14 residues. The CDR3, as DNA: TGCAGTGCTGCCACTAGGATTGTCTCAGATACGCAGTATTTT. It encodes CSAATRIVSDTQYF.

This clonotype was detected only a few times. The chain couples TRBV7-9 to TRBJ1-2, with 9 bases matching TRBD1. With 6 bases clipped from V and 2 bases from J, the junction kept 4 bases outside the gene matches. CDR1 and CDR2 from the germline V gene are SEHNR and FQNEAQ (reference sequence). The CDR3 is 14 residues long. The CDR3 region has the DNA TGTGCCAGCAGGCGGACAGGGGCAAACTATGGCTACACCTTC. Amino acids: CASRRTGANYGYTF.

On this clonotype itself: Being one base from a much bigger clone, this may be a read error. The chain links TRBV7-2 to TRBJ2-3; a possible D gene is TRBD2 (5 bases). The CDR3 covers 12 residues. Germline assignment: CDR1 SGHTA and CDR2 FQGNSA. With 5 bases removed from V and 5 bases from J, the gap between germline ends came to 8 bases. The CDR3 here is CASSQRVDTQYF. Here the CDR3 DNA reads TGTGCCAGCAGCCAGAGGGTAGATACGCAGTATTTT.

The V gene is TRBV7-2, the J gene TRBJ2-7; possibly TRBD1 for D (6 bases). The CDR3 covers 15 residues. V lost 1 base, J lost 2 bases, and 12 bases lay in between. Germline CDR1 reads SGHTA; CDR2 reads FQGNSA. The CDR3 region has the DNA TGTGCCAGCAGCTTAGGGGCAGGGGCGACCTACGAGCAGTACTTC. This codes for CASSLGAGATYEQYF. Full variable domain (outside the CDR3, taken from reference TRBV7-2 and TRBJ2-7): GAGVSQSPSNKVTEKGKDVELRCDPISGHTALYWYRQSLGQGLEFLIYFQGNSAPDKSGLPSDRFSAERTGGSVSTLTIQRTQQEDSAVYLCASSLGAGATYEQYFGPGTRLTVT.

The V and J genes are TRBV5-6 and TRBJ2-7; D is perhaps TRBD1 (5 bases). Per the germline V gene, CDR1 is SGHDT and CDR2 is YYEEEE. Between the trimmed V and J ends, which lost 3 bases and 3 bases, there was a span of 13 bases. This CDR3 spans 14 amino acids. The CDR3 nucleotides read TGTGCCAGCAGCTCCCCGACAGCCCTCTACGAGCAGTACTTC. This translates into CASSSPTALYEQYF.

This clonotype was detected many times. This sequence joins TRBV3-1 and TRBJ1-6, with D possibly TRBD1 on 5 matching bases. The germline V gene encodes CDR1 LGHDT and CDR2 YNNKEL (reference sequence). This CDR3 has 15 residues. The V gene lost 4 bases and the J gene lost 0 bases, with 7 bases spanning the gap. CDR3 region: CASSRGGSYNSPLHF. The CDR3, as DNA: TGTGCCAGCAGCCGGGGGGGCTCCTATAATTCACCCCTCCACTTT.

This clonotype was seen more than once but under ten times. The rearrangement links TRBV28 to TRBJ1-5, with TRBD1 as a possible D gene (5 bases). V was clipped by 8 bases and J by 7 bases, with 9 bases between them. The CDR3 has 11 amino acids. Per the germline V gene, CDR1 is MDHEN and CDR2 is SYDVKM. The CDR3 nucleotides read TGTGCCAGCGCTAGGGGCCAGCCCCAGCATTTT. Amino acid sequence: CASARGQPQHF.

The rearrangement joins TRBV5-1 to TRBJ2-1; 9 bases map to TRBD1. This CDR3 is 16 amino acids long. Looked up from germline, CDR1 is SGHRS and CDR2 is YFSETQ. The junction had 10 bases not matched to a gene; V was cut back by 3 bases and J by 6 bases. CDR3 DNA: TGCGCCAGCAGCTCCTCTAGGACAGGGGCGGGCAATGAGCAGTTCTTC. Amino acid sequence: CASSSSRTGAGNEQFF.

The rearrangement links TRBV6-5 to TRBJ1-1, with D unclear. V was shortened by 0 bases and J by 8 bases, with 16 bases between the two germline ends. Germline CDR1 and CDR2: MNHEY and SVGAGI. This CDR3 contains 15 residues. CDR3 in DNA: TGTGCCAGCAGTTACTCGAACGCGGGCACCGGGGAAGCTTTCTTT. Translated: CASSYSNAGTGEAFF.

This clonotype was recorded a few times. The chain employs TRBV15 and TRBJ2-5; weak D call: TRBD1 (6 bases). V dropped 3 bases and J dropped 2 bases, with 13 bases sitting between them. CDR3 size: 15 residues. CDR1 and CDR2 (germline): LNHNV, YYDKDF (reference sequence). The CDR3 DNA reads TGTGCCACCAGCAGGGACAGTGCCCGACAAGAGACCCAGTACTTC. Protein product: CATSRDSARQETQYF.

The chain carries TRBV18 and TRBJ2-5; D unresolved. Trimming took 0 bases from V and 2 from J, leaving 7 bases between them. Germline V CDR1 and CDR2: KGHSH, LQKENI. This CDR3 has 14 residues. The DNA for the CDR3 is TGTGCCAGCTCACCACCGTCGCGTCAAGAGACCCAGTACTTC. It encodes CASSPPSRQETQYF.

This clonotype was counted only a few times. The V and J genes are TRBV9 and TRBJ2-1, with TRBD2 identical over 10 bases. Germline V gene data show CDR1 as SGDLS and CDR2 as YYNGEE. There are 16 residues in the CDR3. J was trimmed by 9 bases and V by 1 base; bases with no gene match: 10. The DNA for the CDR3 is TGTGCCAGCAGCGTAATTAAAGCGGGGGGGCTCGGTGAGCAGTTCTTC. Protein: CASSVIKAGGLGEQFF.

This clonotype occurred a few times. The chain is built from TRBV20-1 and TRBJ2-3; TRBD2 might be the D (7 bases). V was trimmed by 2 bases and J by 4 bases, leaving 19 bases between them. In germline, CDR1 is DFQATT, CDR2 SNEGSKA (reference sequence). This CDR3 has 16 residues. The CDR3 DNA is TGCAGTGCTAGACGTGGCGGGGGCCGGGGCGCAGATACGCAGTATTTT. It translates to CSARRGGGRGADTQYF.

This clonotype was recorded a few times. The chain combines TRBV18 with TRBJ2-4; D tentatively reads TRBD1 or TRBD2 (7 bases each). This CDR3 contains 15 residues. Germline assignment: CDR1 KGHSH and CDR2 LQKENI. V lost 2 bases and J lost 9, with 17 bases in between. The CDR3: CASSPFAGGESIQYF. DNA for the CDR3: TGTGCCAGCTCACCATTCGCAGGGGGGGAGAGCATTCAGTACTTC.

In this sample, this clonotype turned up a few times. V gene TRBV20-1 combines with J gene TRBJ2-1, with no clear D. CDR1 and CDR2 (germline): DFQATT, SNEGSKA (reference sequence). V lost 5 bases, J lost 9 bases, and 11 bases lay in between. CDR3 length: 11 residues. The chain's CDR3 is CSAQTRLEQFF. The CDR3 nucleotides are TGCAGTGCTCAGACCCGGCTTGAGCAGTTCTTC.

Only a few counts were recorded for this clonotype. The V and J genes are TRBV6-2 or TRBV6-3 and TRBJ1-1, with no clear D. Germline lookup yields CDR1 MNHEY and CDR2 SVGEGT. This CDR3 comprises 14 residues. The V and J ends lost 2 bases and 3 bases respectively, with 10 bases between them. CDR3 in DNA: TGTGCCAGCAGTTACGGGGATCGGCACACTGAAGCTTTCTTT. Its protein product is CASSYGDRHTEAFF.

This clonotype has more than one count but fewer than ten. J is TRBJ2-1 and V is TRBV5-4, with 8 bases fitting TRBD1. V lost 7 bases to trimming and J lost 13 bases; unmatched junction nucleotides: 16. The CDR3 has 14 residues. Germline CDR1 SGHNT, CDR2 YYREEE (reference sequence). The CDR3 sequence is CASSFRPGQEYQFF. The CDR3, as DNA: TGTGCCAGCTCATTCCGACCGGGACAGGAGTATCAGTTCTTC.

J is TRBJ1-1 and V is TRBV5-6; no clear D. V lost 1 base to trimming and J lost 4 bases, with 8 bases between them. Germline CDR1 SGHDT, CDR2 YYEEEE. CDR3 size: 13 residues. This chain's CDR3 is CASSLLGFTEAFF. The DNA for the CDR3 is TGTGCCAGCAGCTTGTTGGGGTTCACTGAAGCTTTCTTT.

The V gene is TRBV11-2, the J gene TRBJ2-1; 9 bases fit TRBD2. V shed 5 bases and J 8 bases; nucleotides not matched to a gene: 13. Germline V lookup: CDR1 SGHAT, CDR2 FQNNGV. The CDR3 extends over 16 amino acids. CDR3 nucleotide sequence: TGTGCCAGCAGCCACGATTTGGGCGGGGGGGCCCATGAGCAGTTCTTC. Protein: CASSHDLGGGAHEQFF.

V usage is TRBV12-3 or TRBV12-4 and J usage is TRBJ2-2; possibly TRBD1 for D (6 bases). The CDR3 totals 15 residues. The V end lost 6 bases, the J end lost 0 bases, and 11 bases lay between the germline ends. The CDR3 coding sequence is TGTGCCAGCAGACCAAGGACAGCGAACACCGGGGAGCTGTTTTTT. Residues: CASRPRTANTGELFF.

This clonotype came up a few times. In DNA form, the CDR3 reads TGTGCCAGCAGTGAGGTACAGGGTCCTAAGGGGGCATGGGAGACCCAGTACTTC. It codes for CASSEVQGPKGAWETQYF. The gene calls are TRBV25-1 and TRBJ2-5; 7 bases are shared with TRBD1. CDR3 size: 18 residues. V trimming: 3 bases; J trimming: 5 bases; junction bases outside the gene matches: 18. Germline values: CDR1 MGHDK, CDR2 SYGVNS.

CDR3 region: CSVEWPRQGTGDTQYF. In nucleotides, the CDR3 is TGCAGCGTTGAATGGCCCCGGCAGGGGACGGGGGATACGCAGTATTTT. V is TRBV29-1 and J is TRBJ2-3, with a weak D call TRBD1 (6 bases). Germline CDR1 SQVTM, CDR2 ANQGSEA. CDR3 size: 16 residues. Trimming removed 2 bases at V and 6 bases at J, with 21 bases between.

This clonotype was observed a few times. This chain joins TRBV28 and TRBJ2-2; no definite D call. The germline CDR1 and CDR2 sequences are MDHEN and SYDVKM. This CDR3 is 15 amino acids long. V lost 6 bases to trimming and J lost 2 bases, with 13 bases between them. The CDR3 DNA reads as TGTGCCAGCAGCCTCGACGGCGCTAACACCGGGGAGCTGTTTTTT. Its translation: CASSLDGANTGELFF.

This clonotype was counted at least ten times. The chain carries TRBV20-1 and TRBJ2-7; D not certain. Germline V gene data show CDR1 as DFQATT and CDR2 as SNEGSKA (reference sequence). V was shortened by 0 bases and J by 3 bases, with 9 bases between the two germline ends. CDR3 length: 13 amino acids. The CDR3 reads CSARDVGNYEQYF. The DNA of the CDR3 is TGCAGTGCTAGAGATGTCGGCAACTACGAGCAGTACTTC.

The table lists this clonotype with a few counts. The J gene is TRBJ2-6, the V gene TRBV27, with D unresolved. Deletions cut 6 bases from V and 4 bases from J, with 10 bases between. Germline CDR1 and CDR2: MNHEY and SMNVEV (reference sequence). The CDR3 has 14 amino acids. CDR3 DNA sequence: TGTGCCAGCAGGCTCTGGGGAGGGGCCAACGTCCTGACTTTC. Its protein product is CASRLWGGANVLTF.